This record covers a single T cell receptor beta chain. The ends lost 5 bases at V and 3 bases at J; junction bases unmatched: 2. From germline, CDR1 is SQVTM and CDR2 ANQGSEA. This CDR3 is 13 amino acids long. Assay: immunoSEQ multiplex PCR; the TCRdb copy retains only in-frame clones and omits some. Among 200,000 to 250,000 clones listed, 80% to 90% were seen once. This specimen comes from a study of blood T cell repertoires in COVID-19. The sample taken for sequencing was PBMCs or T cells enriched from blood (not recorded which). The origin of this receptor is a woman under 30 in a cohort exposed to, infected with or recovered from COVID-19 (not recorded which). The chain is built from TRBV29-1 and TRBJ1-4, with 8 positions matching TRBD1. The CDR3 nucleotides read TGCAGCGTTTACAGGGGGTCTAATGAAAAACTGTTTTTT. Translated, it gives CSVYRGSNEKLFF.